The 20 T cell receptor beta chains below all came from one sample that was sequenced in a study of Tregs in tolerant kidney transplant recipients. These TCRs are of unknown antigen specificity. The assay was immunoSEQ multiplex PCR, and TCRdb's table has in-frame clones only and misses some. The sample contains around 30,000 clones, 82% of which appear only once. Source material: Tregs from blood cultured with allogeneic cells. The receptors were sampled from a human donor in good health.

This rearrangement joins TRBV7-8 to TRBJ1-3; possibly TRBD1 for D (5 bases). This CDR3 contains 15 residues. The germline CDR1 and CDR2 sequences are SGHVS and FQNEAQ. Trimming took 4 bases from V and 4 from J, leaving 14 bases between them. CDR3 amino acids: CASSSSGGPGNTIYF. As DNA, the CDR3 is TGTGCCAGCAGCTCCTCGGGGGGACCGGGAAACACCATATATTTT.

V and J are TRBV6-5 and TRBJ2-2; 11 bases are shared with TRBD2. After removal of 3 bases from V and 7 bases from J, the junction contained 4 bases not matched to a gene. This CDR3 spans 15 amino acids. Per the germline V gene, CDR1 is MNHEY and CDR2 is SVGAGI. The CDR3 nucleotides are TGTGCCAGCAGTTATGGGGGACTAGCGGTCGGGGAGCTGTTTTTT. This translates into CASSYGGLAVGELFF.

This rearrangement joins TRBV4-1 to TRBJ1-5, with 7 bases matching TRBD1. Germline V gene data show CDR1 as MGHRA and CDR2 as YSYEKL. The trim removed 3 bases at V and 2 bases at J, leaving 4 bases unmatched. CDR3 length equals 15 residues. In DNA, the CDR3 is TGCGCCAGCAGCCATTTTGGACAGGGCAATCAGCCCCAGCATTTT. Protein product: CASSHFGQGNQPQHF.

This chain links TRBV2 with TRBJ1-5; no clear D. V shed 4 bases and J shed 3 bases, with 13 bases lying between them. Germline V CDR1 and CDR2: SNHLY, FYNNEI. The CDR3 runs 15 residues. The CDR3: CASSARSLANQPQHF. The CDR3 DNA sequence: TGTGCCAGCAGTGCTCGGTCCTTAGCCAATCAGCCCCAGCATTTT.

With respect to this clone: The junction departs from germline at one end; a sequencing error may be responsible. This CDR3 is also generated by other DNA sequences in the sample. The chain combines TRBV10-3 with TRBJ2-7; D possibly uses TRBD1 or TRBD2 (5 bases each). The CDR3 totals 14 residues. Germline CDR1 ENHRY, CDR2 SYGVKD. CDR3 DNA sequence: TGTGCCATCAGGGAGTCGGGGCTCTCCTACGAGCAGTACTTC. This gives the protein CAIRESGLSYEQYF.

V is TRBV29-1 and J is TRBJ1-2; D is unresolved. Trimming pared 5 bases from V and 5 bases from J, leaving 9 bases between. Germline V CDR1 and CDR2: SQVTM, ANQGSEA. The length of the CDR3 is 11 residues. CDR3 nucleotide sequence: TGCAGCGTTATGCGCGGGTATGGCTACACCTTC. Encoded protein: CSVMRGYGYTF. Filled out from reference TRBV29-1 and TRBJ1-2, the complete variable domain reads SAVISQKPSRDICQRGTSLTIQCQVDSQVTMMFWYRQQPGQSLTLIATANQGSEATYESGFVIDKFPISRPNLTFSTLTVSNMSPEDSSIYLCSVMRGYGYTFGSGTRLTVV.

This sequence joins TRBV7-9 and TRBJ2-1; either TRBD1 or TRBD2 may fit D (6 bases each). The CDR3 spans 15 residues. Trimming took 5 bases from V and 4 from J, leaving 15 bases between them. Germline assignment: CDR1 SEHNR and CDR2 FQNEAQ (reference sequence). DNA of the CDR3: TGTGCCAGCAGCCGCATGGGGGGCCGGTACAATGAGCAGTTCTTC. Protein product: CASSRMGGRYNEQFF.

The CDR3 sequence: CASSAQGLGNEKLFF. CDR3 in DNA: TGTGCCAGCAGCGCACAGGGTTTGGGTAATGAAAAACTGTTTTTT. This sequence joins TRBV11-3 and TRBJ1-4; D possibly corresponds to TRBD1 (6 bases). Per the germline V gene, CDR1 is SGHNT and CDR2 is YENEEA. The V end was cut by 5 bases, the J end by 4 bases, with 14 bases between. The CDR3 has 15 amino acids.

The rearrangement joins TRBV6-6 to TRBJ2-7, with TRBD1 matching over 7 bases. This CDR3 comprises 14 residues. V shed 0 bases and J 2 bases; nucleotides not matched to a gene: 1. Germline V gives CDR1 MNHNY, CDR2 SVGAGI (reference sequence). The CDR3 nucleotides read TGTGCCAGCAGTTACTCGACAGGGCCCTACGAGCAGTACTTC. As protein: CASSYSTGPYEQYF.

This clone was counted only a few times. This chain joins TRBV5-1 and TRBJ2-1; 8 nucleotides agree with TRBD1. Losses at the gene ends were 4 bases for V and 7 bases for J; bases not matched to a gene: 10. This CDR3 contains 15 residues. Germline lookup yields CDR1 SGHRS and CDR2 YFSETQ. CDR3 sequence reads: CASSRDRGSRNEQFF. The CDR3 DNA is TGCGCCAGCAGCCGTGACAGGGGATCTAGGAATGAGCAGTTCTTC.

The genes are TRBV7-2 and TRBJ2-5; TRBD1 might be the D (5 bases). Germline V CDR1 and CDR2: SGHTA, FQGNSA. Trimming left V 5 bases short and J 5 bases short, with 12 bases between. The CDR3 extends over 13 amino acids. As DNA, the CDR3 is TGTGCCAGCAGCCCCCGCCCAGGGGAGACCCAGTACTTC. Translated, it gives CASSPRPGETQYF.

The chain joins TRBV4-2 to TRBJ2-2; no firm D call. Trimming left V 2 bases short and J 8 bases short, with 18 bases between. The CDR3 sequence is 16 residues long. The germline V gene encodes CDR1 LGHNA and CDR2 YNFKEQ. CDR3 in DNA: TGTGCCAGCAGCCAACCGATAGGGCTGGGGTGGGGGGAGCTGTTTTTT. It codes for CASSQPIGLGWGELFF.

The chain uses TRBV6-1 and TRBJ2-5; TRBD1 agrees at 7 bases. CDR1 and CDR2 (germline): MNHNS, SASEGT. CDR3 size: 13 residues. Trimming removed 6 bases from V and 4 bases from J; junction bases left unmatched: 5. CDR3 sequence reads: CASRTGVRETQYF. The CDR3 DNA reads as TGTGCCAGCAGAACAGGGGTTCGAGAGACCCAGTACTTC.

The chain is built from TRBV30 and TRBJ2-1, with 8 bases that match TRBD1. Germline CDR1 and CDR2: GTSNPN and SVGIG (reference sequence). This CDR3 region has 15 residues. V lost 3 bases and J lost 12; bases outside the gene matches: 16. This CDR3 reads CAWRPGAGGLPGQFF. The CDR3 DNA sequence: TGTGCCTGGAGGCCCGGGGCAGGGGGCCTTCCGGGGCAGTTCTTC.

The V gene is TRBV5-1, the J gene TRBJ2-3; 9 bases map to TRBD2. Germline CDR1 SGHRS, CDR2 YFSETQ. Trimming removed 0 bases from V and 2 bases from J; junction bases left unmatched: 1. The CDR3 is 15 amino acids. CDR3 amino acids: CASSLGGRVTDTQYF. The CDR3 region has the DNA TGCGCCAGCAGCTTGGGCGGGAGGGTCACAGATACGCAGTATTTT. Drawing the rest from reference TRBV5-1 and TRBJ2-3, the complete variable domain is KAGVTQTPRYLIKTRGQQVTLSCSPISGHRSVSWYQQTPGQGLQFLFEYFSETQRNKGNFPGRFSGRQFSNSRSEMNVSTLELGDSALYLCASSLGGRVTDTQYFGPGTRLTVL.

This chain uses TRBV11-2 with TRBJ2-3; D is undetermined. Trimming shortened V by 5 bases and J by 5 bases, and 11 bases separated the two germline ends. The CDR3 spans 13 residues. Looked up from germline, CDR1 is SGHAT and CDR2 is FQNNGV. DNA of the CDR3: TGTGCCAGCAGCCACACCCCGGAAGATACGCAGTATTTT. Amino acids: CASSHTPEDTQYF.

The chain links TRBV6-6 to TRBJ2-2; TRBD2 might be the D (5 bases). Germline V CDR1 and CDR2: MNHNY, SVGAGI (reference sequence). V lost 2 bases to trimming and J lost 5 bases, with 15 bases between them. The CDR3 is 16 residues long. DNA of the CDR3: TGTGCCAGCAGTTACGGAGGAAAGGCTATAACCGGGGAGCTGTTTTTT. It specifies CASSYGGKAITGELFF.

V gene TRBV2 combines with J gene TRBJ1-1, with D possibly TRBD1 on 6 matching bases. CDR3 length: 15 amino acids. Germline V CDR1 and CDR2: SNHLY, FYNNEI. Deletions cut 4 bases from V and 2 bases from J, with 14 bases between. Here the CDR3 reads CASSGGPRGNTEAFF. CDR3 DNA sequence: TGTGCCAGCAGTGGGGGACCCAGGGGAAACACTGAAGCTTTCTTT.

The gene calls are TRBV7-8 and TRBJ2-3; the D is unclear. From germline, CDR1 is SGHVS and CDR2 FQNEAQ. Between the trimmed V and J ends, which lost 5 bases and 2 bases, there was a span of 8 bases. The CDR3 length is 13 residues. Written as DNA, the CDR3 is TGTGCCAGCAGCCCCTTGGACACAGATACGCAGTATTTT. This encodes CASSPLDTDTQYF. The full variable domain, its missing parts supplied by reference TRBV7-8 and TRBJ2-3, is GAGVSQSPRYKVAKRGQDVALRCDPISGHVSLFWYQQALGQGPEFLTYFQNEAQLDKSGLPSDRFFAERPEGSVSTLKIQRTQQEDSAVYLCASSPLDTDTQYFGPGTRLTVL.

As DNA, the CDR3 is TGTGCCAGCAGCCTAGCGGGGGATTTCCAGTACTTC. Its translation: CASSLAGDFQYF. V and J are TRBV2 and TRBJ2-4; 10 bases match TRBD2. Germline loops: CDR1 SNHLY, CDR2 FYNNEI. V shed 6 bases and J 13 bases; nucleotides not matched to a gene: 6. The CDR3 covers 12 residues.